These 9 T cell receptor beta chains came from one sample sequenced in a study of blood T cell repertoires in COVID-19. Libraries were prepared by immunoSEQ multiplex PCR; TCRdb keeps only in-frame clonotypes and omits some of them. This table has 250,000 to 300,000 clones, 85% appearing once. Input material: peripheral blood. The receptors were gathered from a man aged 50-59 years with active or convalescent COVID-19.

The V gene is TRBV6-5, the J gene TRBJ2-1; the D gene is possibly TRBD2 (5 bases). Trimming removed 0 bases from V and 10 bases from J, with 13 bases in between. The germline gives CDR1 MNHEY, CDR2 SVGAGI. The CDR3 loop spans 14 amino acids. DNA for the CDR3: TGTGCCAGCAGTTACTCCCTAGCTGCTAGCGAGCAGTTCTTC. Its protein product is CASSYSLAASEQFF.

This clone was found a few times. The rearrangement joins TRBV5-6 to TRBJ2-5; D possibly corresponds to TRBD2 (6 bases). The V gene lost 3 bases and the J gene lost 5 bases, with 14 bases spanning the gap. From germline, CDR1 is SGHDT and CDR2 YYEEEE. The CDR3 runs to 14 residues. The CDR3 here is CASSSKAGGETQYF. The CDR3 DNA follows: TGTGCCAGCAGCTCCAAAGCGGGCGGGGAGACCCAGTACTTC.

This clone occurred once. This chain connects TRBV19 to TRBJ1-2; TRBD1 agrees at 9 bases. The CDR3 runs to 13 residues. Germline loops: CDR1 LNHDA, CDR2 SQIVND (reference sequence). V lost 7 bases to trimming and J lost 8 bases; unmatched junction nucleotides: 8. CDR3 bases: TGTGCCAGTACCCGGGACAGGGCGACCGGCTACACCTTC. Its protein product is CASTRDRATGYTF.

This rearrangement joins TRBV24-1 to TRBJ2-2; 9 bases map to TRBD1. The germline V gene has CDR1 KGHDR and CDR2 SFDVKD. Trimming cost V 4 bases and J 6 bases; bases outside gene matches: 8. CDR3 length equals 16 residues. The CDR3 coding sequence is TGTGCCACCAGTGACCCCGGGACAGGGATGGCCGGGGAGCTGTTTTTT. The encoded protein is CATSDPGTGMAGELFF.

The chain combines TRBV14 with TRBJ2-2, with 9 bases lining up with TRBD1. The germline gives CDR1 SGHDN, CDR2 FVKESK. The CDR3 consists of 16 residues. V lost 2 bases to trimming and J lost 7 bases; unmatched junction nucleotides: 8. The CDR3 nucleotides are TGTGCCAGCAGCCAATTCACAGGGGGCGCTGGCGGGGAGCTGTTTTTT. Protein: CASSQFTGGAGGELFF.

The CDR3 DNA reads TGCGCCAGCAGCACCGGGACTAGCGGGAGAATGGATACGCAGTATTTT. The encoded protein is CASSTGTSGRMDTQYF. The chain is built from TRBV10-1 and TRBJ2-3, with 14 bases identical to TRBD2. Germline V gene lookup returns CDR1 WNHNN and CDR2 SYGVQD (reference sequence). This CDR3 is 16 amino acids long. V lost 6 bases and J lost 6; bases outside the gene matches: 8.

The chain links TRBV7-9 to TRBJ2-3, with a tentative D call TRBD1 (6 bases). Per germline, CDR1 SEHNR and CDR2 FQNEAQ (reference sequence). V gave up 1 base and J gave up 2 bases, with 10 bases separating them. The CDR3 has 15 amino acids. The CDR3 protein is CASSLEAGATDTQYF. The CDR3 DNA sequence: TGTGCCAGCAGCTTAGAGGCAGGGGCCACAGATACGCAGTATTTT.

The V and J genes are TRBV9 and TRBJ2-6, with a tentative D call TRBD1 (5 bases). The CDR3 has 18 residues. V was clipped by 0 bases and J by 0 bases, with 13 bases between them. The germline V gene encodes CDR1 SGDLS and CDR2 YYNGEE. This CDR3 reads CASSVGVGANSGANVLTF. The DNA of the CDR3 is TGTGCCAGCAGCGTAGGGGTAGGGGCCAACTCTGGGGCCAACGTCCTGACTTTC.

The chain has TRBV19 and TRBJ2-5; TRBD2 matches 8 bases. The CDR3 loop spans 14 amino acids. J lost 2 bases, V lost 6 bases, and 5 bases had no gene match. Germline CDR1 LNHDA, CDR2 SQIVND (reference sequence). CDR3 bases: TGTGCCAGTAGCCGCGGGAGGAGGCAAGAGACCCAGTACTTC. As protein: CASSRGRRQETQYF.